These 5 T cell receptor beta chains share one sample of origin, sequenced in a study of CD4 T cells in relation to SARS-CoV-2 and coronaviruses. The table came from immunoSEQ multiplex PCR; TCRdb's copy has only in-frame clones and leaves some out. This sample carries tens of thousands of clones, roughly 70% of them seen once, and the ten largest clones take around 16%. The unexposed donors gave CD4+ T cells in about 2011-2018, prior to COVID-19. After less than 11 days of culture, CD4+ T cells were isolated. These receptors' antigens are unknown. Sequencing was done on a sample of CD4+ T cells from PBMCs, cultured in vitro. These receptors all stem from a human donor in good health.

This rearrangement joins TRBV7-2 to TRBJ1-3; 9 bases are a match to TRBD1. The CDR3 contains 17 residues. V shed 1 base, J shed 4 bases, and the junction held 8 bases outside the gene matches. Per the germline V gene, CDR1 is SGHTA and CDR2 is FQGNSA. The DNA for the CDR3 is TGTGCCAGCAGCTTAGTGGTTACAGGGGGCGTCGGAAACACCATATATTTT. Translated, it gives CASSLVVTGGVGNTIYF.

The sample holds a few counts of this clone. This chain links TRBV4-3 with TRBJ1-5; a weak D match, TRBD1 (6 bases). Trimming removed 0 bases from V and 6 bases from J, with 12 bases in between. The CDR3 is 15 residues long. Germline V gene data show CDR1 as LGHNA and CDR2 as YSLEER. The CDR3 is CASSQDLGGVQPQHF. In DNA form, the CDR3 reads TGCGCCAGCAGCCAAGATCTTGGGGGCGTTCAGCCCCAGCATTTT.

The chain is built from TRBV6-5 and TRBJ2-7; the D gene is possibly TRBD2 (6 bases). In germline, CDR1 is MNHEY, CDR2 SVGAGI. The CDR3 extends over 15 amino acids. Trimming stripped 7 bases from V and 2 bases from J, with 18 bases between. CDR3 coding DNA: TGTGCCAGCAACCCAGCGAGTCGGGGGACCTACGAGCAGTACTTC. It specifies CASNPASRGTYEQYF.

The CDR3 DNA reads TGTGCCAGTAGGCCGAAGGGCAGGGGAATTAATCAGCCCCAGCATTTT. Amino acid sequence: CASRPKGRGINQPQHF. This chain uses TRBV19 with TRBJ1-5, with D possibly TRBD1 on 6 matching bases. From germline, CDR1 is LNHDA and CDR2 SQIVND (reference sequence). There are 16 residues in the CDR3. V shed 6 bases and J shed 4 bases, with 19 bases lying between them. Combining the CDR3 with reference TRBV19 and TRBJ1-5 gives the whole variable domain DGGITQSPKYLFRKEGQNVTLSCEQNLNHDAMYWYRQDPGQGLRLIYYSQIVNDFQKGDIAEGYSVSREKKESFPLTVTSAQKNPTAFYLCASRPKGRGINQPQHFGDGTRLSIL.

In nucleotides, the CDR3 is TGTGCTAGCGCTAGTGCACCGGGACAGGGGTCCACCGGGGAGCTGTTTTTT. Amino acid sequence: CASASAPGQGSTGELFF. This chain links TRBV7-7 with TRBJ2-2, with TRBD1 matching over 10 bases. Germline V gene lookup returns CDR1 SSHAT and CDR2 FNYEAQ (reference sequence). The CDR3 has 17 amino acids.